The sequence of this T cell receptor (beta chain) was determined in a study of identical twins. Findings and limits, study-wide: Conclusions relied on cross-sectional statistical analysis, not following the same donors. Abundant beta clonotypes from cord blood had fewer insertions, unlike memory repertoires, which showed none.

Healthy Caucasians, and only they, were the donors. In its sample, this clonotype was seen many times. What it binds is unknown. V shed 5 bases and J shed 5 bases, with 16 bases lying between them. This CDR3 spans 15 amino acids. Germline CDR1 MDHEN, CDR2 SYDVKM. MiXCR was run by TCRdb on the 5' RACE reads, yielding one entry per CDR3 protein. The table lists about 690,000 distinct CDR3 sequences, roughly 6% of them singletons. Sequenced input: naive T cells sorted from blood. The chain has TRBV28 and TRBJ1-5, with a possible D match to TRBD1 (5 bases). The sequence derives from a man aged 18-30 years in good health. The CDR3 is CASSIDPGGDQPQHF. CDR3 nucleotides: TGTGCCAGCAGTATCGACCCGGGAGGGGATCAGCCCCAGCATTTT.